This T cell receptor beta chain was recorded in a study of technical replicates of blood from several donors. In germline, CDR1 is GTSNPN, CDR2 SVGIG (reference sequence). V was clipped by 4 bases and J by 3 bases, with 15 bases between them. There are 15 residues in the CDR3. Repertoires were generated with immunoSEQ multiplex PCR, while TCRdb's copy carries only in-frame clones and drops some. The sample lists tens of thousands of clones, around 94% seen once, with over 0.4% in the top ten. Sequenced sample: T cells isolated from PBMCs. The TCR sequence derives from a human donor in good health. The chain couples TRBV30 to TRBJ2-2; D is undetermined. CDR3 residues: CAWNPERNHTGELFF. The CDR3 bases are TGTGCCTGGAATCCCGAGCGCAACCACACCGGGGAGCTGTTTTTT.